Each of the 5 T cell receptor beta chains below was sequenced from the same sample in a study of regulatory T cells in long-lasting Graves disease. Time point defined: persistent/refractory GD, antithyroid drugs over 5 years with positive TRAb. RNA isolated from PBMCs was used to make the TCR library. Construction of TCR beta libraries relied on iRepertoire HTBI primers and on Arm-PCR targeting CDR3 regions. MiXCR, applied by TCRdb to the multiplex PCR reads, yields one record per CDR3 protein. This repertoire shows around 460,000 distinct CDR3 sequences, approximately 23% found once; its top ten account for roughly 13%. Sequences were derived from peripheral blood mononuclear cells (PBMCs), sampled when the disease was refractory, from a patient treated with antithyroid drugs. These receptors were collected from a female donor with Graves disease.

This clonotype was found many times. The rearrangement links TRBV25-1 to TRBJ2-7; 8 bases line up with TRBD2. V lost 0 bases to trimming and J lost 0 bases; unmatched junction nucleotides: 10. The germline V gene encodes CDR1 MGHDK and CDR2 SYGVNS. The CDR3 has 18 amino acids. The CDR3 coding sequence is TGTGCCAGCAGTGAATATGGGCTAGCGGGCCGTCGCTCCTACGAGCAGTACTTC. Its protein is CASSEYGLAGRRSYEQYF.

This clonotype has only a few counts. The chain has TRBV6-1 and TRBJ2-7; 7 bases agree with TRBD2. There are 18 residues in the CDR3. Germline trimming cut 6 bases from V and 2 bases from J; bases unmatched to any gene: 19. Germline V gene lookup returns CDR1 MNHNS and CDR2 SASEGT. The DNA of the CDR3 is TGTGCCAGCAGGTACGAACCCGGGACTAAGGCTACCACCTACGAGCAGTACTTC. Protein: CASRYEPGTKATTYEQYF.

This clonotype was counted at least ten times. The V and J genes are TRBV20-1 and TRBJ1-2, with 7 bases lining up with TRBD1. J gave up 5 bases and V 0 bases, and 9 bases lay outside the gene matches. CDR1 is DFQATT and CDR2 is SNEGSKA in the germline V gene (reference sequence). The length of the CDR3 is 15 residues. CDR3 amino acids: CSARDAAGGPYGYTF. CDR3 coding DNA: TGCAGTGCTAGAGATGCGGCAGGGGGTCCATATGGCTACACCTTC.

V and J are TRBV12-3 or TRBV12-4 and TRBJ1-1; D is unresolved. The CDR3 extends over 14 amino acids. Trimming removed 0 bases at V and 7 bases at J, with 12 bases between. CDR3 sequence reads: CASSLADPAREAFF. CDR3 bases: TGTGCCAGCAGTTTAGCGGACCCGGCCCGTGAAGCTTTCTTT.

V and J are TRBV28 and TRBJ2-5; D is ambiguous. V gave up 7 bases and J gave up 1 base, with 4 bases separating them. Germline CDR1 and CDR2: MDHEN and SYDVKM. The CDR3 consists of 11 residues. The CDR3: CASTAQETQYF. The CDR3 DNA is TGTGCCAGCACAGCCCAAGAGACCCAGTACTTC.